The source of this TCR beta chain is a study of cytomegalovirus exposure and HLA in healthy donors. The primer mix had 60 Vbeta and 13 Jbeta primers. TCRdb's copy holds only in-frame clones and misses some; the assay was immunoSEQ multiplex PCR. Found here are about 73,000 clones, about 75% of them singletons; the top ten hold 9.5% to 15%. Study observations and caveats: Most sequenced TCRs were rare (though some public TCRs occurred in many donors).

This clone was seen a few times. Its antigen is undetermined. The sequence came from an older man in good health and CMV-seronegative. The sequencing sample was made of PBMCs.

CDR3 bases: TGTGCCAGCAGCGGGGAAATCTACGAGCAGTACTTC. Its translation is CASSGEIYEQYF. The chain combines TRBV28 with TRBJ2-7, with D possibly being TRBD2 (5 bases). Trimming removed 6 bases from V and 3 bases from J, with 9 bases in between. The CDR3 is 12 amino acids. Germline CDR1 MDHEN, CDR2 SYDVKM.